The following is a T cell receptor beta chain sequence with its context. Its antigen is still unknown. Produced via immunoSEQ multiplex PCR; TCRdb's table is partial and in-frame only. The sample has under 8,000 clones; about 90% are singletons. The data derive from a study of T cell clonotyping in hematopoietic cell transplantation. Findings and caveats of the study: After transplant, recipient diversity fell while pathologically expanded clonotypes grew through day 180.

Recipients were bled about 28 days pretransplant and at posttransplant days 30, 100, 180. The germline gives CDR1 MGHRA, CDR2 YSYEKL. The CDR3 extends over 17 amino acids. V lost 0 bases to trimming and J lost 2 bases, with 16 bases between them. This clonotype was sampled from a female patient aged 50 to 60 who had an allogeneic stem cell transplant from an unrelated donor, so the T cells may come from the graft donor. Some clones in this sample may be carry-over from other donors' samples. The V call is TRBV4-1, the J call TRBJ2-5; D might be TRBD1 or TRBD2, each matching 6 bases. The sequencing used peripheral blood mononuclear cells, collected 180 days after allogeneic stem cell transplant. In DNA, the CDR3 is TGCGCCAGCAGCCAAGATGGTAGGGGGGCCCCACAAGAGACCCAGTACTTC. Protein: CASSQDGRGAPQETQYF.